This T cell receptor (beta chain) was identified in a study of glioma-infiltrating T cells after dendritic cell vaccination. The wider study: Glioblastoma patients came from Phase I and II dendritic cell vaccination trials. The study's findings and limits: No direct clonality-survival link was found; a diverse polyclonal response may matter.

Documented time point: after dendritic cell vaccination, including at tumor progression/relapse. As concerns this clone: Antigen unknown.

The germline V gene encodes CDR1 GTSNPN and CDR2 SVGIG (reference sequence). V shed 2 bases and J shed 4 bases, with 9 bases lying between them. CDR3 size: 13 residues. This table comes from immunoSEQ multiplex PCR, and its TCRdb copy is limited to in-frame clones, with some not included. The table shows 45,000 to 60,000 clones, with roughly 83% occurring only once. V gene TRBV30 combines with J gene TRBJ1-5, with D possibly being TRBD1 (5 bases). The receptor was isolated from a human donor with glioblastoma. Sequenced here: blood, sampled after dendritic cell vaccination. CDR3 sequence: CAWSRGENQPQHF. Written as DNA, the CDR3 is TGTGCCTGGAGTCGGGGGGAAAATCAGCCCCAGCATTTT.